Included here is one T cell receptor (beta chain) sequence, with context. Its antigen is not identified. The method was immunoSEQ multiplex PCR; TCRdb's version includes in-frame clones alone and lacks a portion of them. This table has about 16,000 clones, approximately 60% appearing once. Germline-derived CDR1 and CDR2 are LNHDA and SQIVND (reference sequence). The length of the CDR3 is 14 residues. The trim removed 5 bases at V and 2 bases at J, leaving 5 bases unmatched. The sample is drawn from a study of neoadjuvant anti-PD-1 for oral cavity cancer. Study in general: Non-progressing patients received a fourth nivolumab dose near day 43, then surgery on days 50-56.

Whole-study results and caveats: Pretreatment Treg/Th17 ratio correlated inversely with post-treatment tumor clonality. With a few patients per group, TCR findings need larger cohorts.

The sequencing used PBMCs, collected before nivolumab (anti-PD-1) treatment. The origin of this receptor is a person aged 35 to 85 with oral cavity squamous cell carcinoma. The chain joins TRBV19 to TRBJ2-7; 8 bases are shared with TRBD1. For the CDR3, the DNA is TGTGCCAGTAGTGGGGGACAGGCGCCCTACGAGCAGTACTTC. Protein sequence: CASSGGQAPYEQYF.